This entry features one T cell receptor beta chain sequence. The method was immunoSEQ multiplex PCR; TCRdb's version includes in-frame clones alone and lacks a portion of them. Of nearly 3,500 clones in the sample, 95% to 96% were seen once. The data derive from a study of T cells after posttransplantation cyclophosphamide. Looked up from germline, CDR1 is MNHEY and CDR2 is SMNVEV (reference sequence). The V end was cut by 3 bases, the J end by 5 bases, with 17 bases between. The CDR3 has 15 amino acids. The chain is built from TRBV27 and TRBJ2-7, with D perhaps TRBD2 (6 bases). The receptor was isolated from a woman aged 50 to 60 in good health and a related stem cell transplant donor. The sequenced sample was naive CD8+ T cells sorted from PBMCs. The CDR3 spells CASSLVRLGLHEQYF. The CDR3 DNA sequence: TGTGCCAGCAGTTTGGTCCGACTAGGCTTGCACGAGCAGTACTTC.